This T cell receptor (beta chain) was sequenced for a study of CD8 T cells in ankylosing spondylitis (dated by TCRdb to the late 2010s). Regarding the complete study: T cell receptor beta repertoires were profiled in healthy donors and ankylosing spondylitis patients so that disease-linked TCR variants could be found. Peripheral blood was sampled, and synovial fluid was also collected from ankylosing spondylitis patients. The whole study cohort included about a hundred healthy donors and 20 to 30 ankylosing spondylitis patients.

This clonotype has a count of ten or more. The antigen this receptor binds is unknown. The sample holds no much larger clone one base away, and base qualities are not on file. Overall study results and their limits: A TCR beta motif made up of fewer than 10 highly homologous amino acid variants appeared to be characteristic of blood from ankylosing spondylitis patients. Significant enrichment of the disease-linked clones was reported in matched synovial fluid samples from ankylosing spondylitis patients. Some motif variants were previously reported in synovial fluid and blood of reactive arthritis patients, suggesting common disease-initiation mechanisms. The disease-linked clones had a CD8+ phenotype and were found at relatively low frequencies in peripheral blood.

The sequencing machine was an Illumina HiSeq 2500. Quantitative 5'-RACE with molecular barcodes was used to prepare TCR beta libraries. The paper's processing steps were these. A new computational method, built on a probabilistic model of VDJ rearrangement, was used to identify disease-linked TCR variants. Using fastp trimming at Q25 and MiXCR clonotype assembly, TCRdb reanalyzed the public sequencing data and kept in-frame beta chains. Records with the same CDR3 protein are collapsed into one entry carrying the most frequent genes and DNA. TCRdb's processing, not the authors', yielded these V and J calls. This sample comprises some 150,000 distinct CDR3 sequences, approximately 10% of them detected only once. In total, the top ten clones hold around 4.1% of the sample. Input material: blood, either unsorted or a sorted T cell fraction (not recorded which). The sequence was obtained from a female donor with ankylosing spondylitis or in good health (not recorded which).

This receptor has the CDR3 CASSSGGEAFF. The DNA sequence is TGTGCCAGCAGCTCTGGGGGTGAAGCTTTCTTT. The rearrangement combines TRBV7-9 with TRBJ1-1; a weak D assignment points to TRBD1 (5 bases agree). The trim is 4 bases for V and 7 bases for J, with a gap of 7 bases between the germline ends. From the cysteine through the phenylalanine, the CDR3 covers 11 amino acids. The read is trimmed to its CDR3 DNA, 33 bases read in frame from base 1. The germline V gene (reference sequence) sets CDR1 to SEHNR and CDR2 to FQNEAQ.